The rows below give T cell receptor beta chains drawn from one sample of a study of blood T cell repertoires in COVID-19. The method was immunoSEQ multiplex PCR; TCRdb's version includes in-frame clones alone and lacks a portion of them. The data hold fewer than 300,000 clones, with about 68% observed a single time. Sample: peripheral blood. These receptors all stem from a woman of 80 years or more with acute or convalescent COVID-19. The CDR3 runs from the conserved cysteine through the conserved F or W. D genes are given only for firm matches. Clone size is given for some rows only: seen once, a few or many times, or a class if the clone is expanded.

J gene: TRBJ1-4; V gene: TRBV5-5; D gene: NA; clone size: NA; CDR3 DNA: TGTGCCAGCAGCTTGCAAGGGGGGGTTACTAATGAAAAACTGTTTTTT; CDR3 protein: CASSLQGGVTNEKLFF
J gene: TRBJ1-5; V gene: TRBV5-4; D gene: NA; clone size: NA; CDR3 DNA: TGTGCCAGCAGCTTACCGGGTCAGCCCCAGCATTTT; CDR3 protein: CASSLPGQPQHF
J gene: TRBJ1-2; V gene: TRBV18; D gene: NA; clone size: NA; CDR3 DNA: TGTGCCAGCTCACCGGACACTAACTATGGCTACACCTTC; CDR3 protein: CASSPDTNYGYTF
J gene: TRBJ1-2; V gene: TRBV19; D gene: TRBD1; clone size: NA; CDR3 DNA: TGTGCCAGTATCCGGGACAGGCCACGACGGGGCTACACCTTC; CDR3 protein: CASIRDRPRRGYTF
J gene: TRBJ1-1; V gene: TRBV9; D gene: TRBD1; clone size: NA; CDR3 DNA: TGTGCCAGCAGCGCCTTAAGGACAGGCGAAGCTTTCTTT; CDR3 protein: CASSALRTGEAFF
J gene: TRBJ1-1; V gene: TRBV5-1; D gene: TRBD1; clone size: NA; CDR3 DNA: TGCGCCAGCAGTTACGACAGGGCAAACACTGAAGCTTTCTTT; CDR3 protein: CASSYDRANTEAFF
J gene: TRBJ2-3; V gene: TRBV19; D gene: TRBD2; clone size: NA; CDR3 DNA: TGTGCCAGTAGTATGGGCGGGAGGGTTAGCACAGATACGCAGTATTTT; CDR3 protein: CASSMGGRVSTDTQYF
J gene: TRBJ2-7; V gene: TRBV4-3; D gene: TRBD1; clone size: NA; CDR3 DNA: TGCGCCAGCAGCCAAGATCTTATCGGGACAGGGGGCGCCTACTCCTACGAGCAGTACTTC; CDR3 protein: CASSQDLIGTGGAYSYEQYF
J gene: TRBJ2-1; V gene: TRBV18; D gene: NA; clone size: NA; CDR3 DNA: TGTGCCAGCTCAGGGGATAGGGGGAATCGAGGGAATGAGCAGTTCTTC; CDR3 protein: CASSGDRGNRGNEQFF
J gene: TRBJ1-5; V gene: TRBV19; D gene: NA; clone size: NA; CDR3 DNA: TGTGCCAGTACTTCTAGGAGGGCTGCGAATGACAATCAGCCCCAGCATTTT; CDR3 protein: CASTSRRAANDNQPQHF
J gene: TRBJ1-6; V gene: TRBV2; D gene: TRBD1; clone size: NA; CDR3 DNA: TGTGCCAGCAGGCCCCAGACAGGGCGGGGTTCACCCCTCCACTTT; CDR3 protein: CASRPQTGRGSPLHF
J gene: TRBJ1-5; V gene: TRBV15; D gene: NA; clone size: NA; CDR3 DNA: TGTGCCACCAGCATCGACCCTGGGAGGGCGGACAATCAGCCCCAGCATTTT; CDR3 protein: CATSIDPGRADNQPQHF
J gene: TRBJ1-2; V gene: TRBV6-5; D gene: TRBD1; clone size: NA; CDR3 DNA: TGTGCCAGCAGTCACAGGACAGGGTCGGATGGCTACACCTTC; CDR3 protein: CASSHRTGSDGYTF
J gene: TRBJ1-1; V gene: TRBV15; D gene: NA; clone size: once; CDR3 DNA: TGTGCCACCAGCAGAGTCCGTCCAGGGTCTGAAGCTTTCTTT; CDR3 protein: CATSRVRPGSEAFF
J gene: TRBJ2-3; V gene: TRBV7-3; D gene: NA; clone size: NA; CDR3 DNA: TGTGCCAGCAGCTTCGGACTTGGCACAGATACGCAGTATTTT; CDR3 protein: CASSFGLGTDTQYF
J gene: TRBJ1-1; V gene: TRBV19; D gene: TRBD1; clone size: NA; CDR3 DNA: TGTGCCAGTAGTATCCCCAGGGGGCTAGAAGCTTTCTTT; CDR3 protein: CASSIPRGLEAFF
J gene: TRBJ2-1; V gene: TRBV4-1; D gene: NA; clone size: NA; CDR3 DNA: TGCGCCAGCAGCCAAGATTACCCACAGGGTTCAGGTGAGCAGTTCTTC; CDR3 protein: CASSQDYPQGSGEQFF
J gene: TRBJ1-3; V gene: TRBV19; D gene: NA; clone size: NA; CDR3 DNA: TGTGCCAGTAGACGAACAGGGTCTGGAGGAAACACCATATATTTT; CDR3 protein: CASRRTGSGGNTIYF
J gene: TRBJ2-1; V gene: TRBV5-6; D gene: NA; clone size: NA; CDR3 DNA: TGTGCCAGCAGCTTCCGGGGATTCGACAATGAGCAGTTCTTC; CDR3 protein: CASSFRGFDNEQFF
J gene: TRBJ2-1; V gene: TRBV5-4; D gene: TRBD2; clone size: NA; CDR3 DNA: TGTGCCAGCAGCTTGGTTGGACTAGCGGGGAACAATGAGCAGTTCTTC; CDR3 protein: CASSLVGLAGNNEQFF
J gene: TRBJ1-1; V gene: TRBV27; D gene: NA; clone size: NA; CDR3 DNA: TGTGCCAGCAGCCGTGCCGGGAGCTACACTGAAGCTTTCTTT; CDR3 protein: CASSRAGSYTEAFF
J gene: TRBJ2-1; V gene: TRBV3-1/TRBV3-2; D gene: NA; clone size: NA; CDR3 DNA: TGTGCCAGCAGCCAAGTTGCCAGCTACAATGAGCAGTTCTTC; CDR3 protein: CASSQVASYNEQFF
J gene: TRBJ2-5; V gene: TRBV12-5; D gene: TRBD2; clone size: NA; CDR3 DNA: TGTGCTAGTGGTTTAGGTAGCGGGAACCAAGAGACCCAGTACTTC; CDR3 protein: CASGLGSGNQETQYF
J gene: TRBJ1-2; V gene: TRBV20-1; D gene: NA; clone size: NA; CDR3 DNA: TGCAGTGCTATTACGGGGTATGGCTACACCTTC; CDR3 protein: CSAITGYGYTF
J gene: TRBJ1-4; V gene: TRBV25-1; D gene: TRBD1; clone size: few; CDR3 DNA: TGTGCCAGCAGTGAGACAGGGAAGATTGAAAAACTGTTTTTT; CDR3 protein: CASSETGKIEKLFF
J gene: TRBJ2-1; V gene: TRBV3-1/TRBV3-2; D gene: TRBD2; clone size: NA; CDR3 DNA: TGTGCCAGCAGTCCCCCCGAGCGCGGGGGGGCCCATGAGCAGTTCTTC; CDR3 protein: CASSPPERGGAHEQFF
J gene: TRBJ1-1; V gene: TRBV19; D gene: TRBD1; clone size: NA; CDR3 DNA: TGTGCCAGTAGTCCGGCGGGGACAGCTAAGACTGAAGCTTTCTTT; CDR3 protein: CASSPAGTAKTEAFF
J gene: TRBJ1-1; V gene: TRBV29-1; D gene: TRBD1; clone size: few; CDR3 DNA: TGCAGCGTGGGACAGGGAAGTGAAGCTTTCTTT; CDR3 protein: CSVGQGSEAFF
J gene: TRBJ1-1; V gene: TRBV2; D gene: NA; clone size: NA; CDR3 DNA: TGTGCCAGCTTCCGGGACATGGGTACTGAAGCTTTCTTT; CDR3 protein: CASFRDMGTEAFF
J gene: TRBJ1-2; V gene: TRBV29-1; D gene: NA; clone size: NA; CDR3 DNA: TGCAGCGTTGAAGGACAGATCGCCTATGGCTACACCTTC; CDR3 protein: CSVEGQIAYGYTF
J gene: TRBJ1-2; V gene: TRBV6-5; D gene: TRBD1; clone size: NA; CDR3 DNA: TGTGCCAGCAGTACGATGGGACAGGCATGGGGCTACACCTTC; CDR3 protein: CASSTMGQAWGYTF
J gene: TRBJ2-1; V gene: TRBV11-3; D gene: TRBD2; clone size: NA; CDR3 DNA: TGTGCCAGCAGCTCACCCACTAGCGGGAGGGCGGATGAGCAGTTCTTC; CDR3 protein: CASSSPTSGRADEQFF
J gene: TRBJ1-1; V gene: TRBV2; D gene: TRBD1; clone size: NA; CDR3 DNA: TGTGCCAGCAGTAGGACAGGGGCCACTGAAGCTTTCTTT; CDR3 protein: CASSRTGATEAFF
J gene: TRBJ1-1; V gene: TRBV7-9; D gene: NA; clone size: NA; CDR3 DNA: TGTGCCAGCAGCTACGCTGGGGCAGGTCCTGCCGGAGCTTTCTTT; CDR3 protein: CASSYAGAGPAGAFF
J gene: TRBJ1-4; V gene: TRBV9; D gene: NA; clone size: NA; CDR3 DNA: TGTGCCAGCAGCGTAGGGACAGCAACTAATGAAAAACTGTTTTTT; CDR3 protein: CASSVGTATNEKLFF
J gene: TRBJ2-4; V gene: TRBV5-1; D gene: TRBD2; clone size: NA; CDR3 DNA: TGCGCCAGCAGCACCGAGCCGCGGGGGGGCTCAAACATTCAGTACTTC; CDR3 protein: CASSTEPRGGSNIQYF
J gene: TRBJ2-7; V gene: TRBV29-1; D gene: TRBD1; clone size: NA; CDR3 DNA: TGCAGCGTCGCCTTAGACAGGGGTTTCGAGCAGTACTTC; CDR3 protein: CSVALDRGFEQYF
J gene: TRBJ2-3; V gene: TRBV7-2; D gene: NA; clone size: NA; CDR3 DNA: TGTGCCAGCAGCTTAGGAATCGGGGGTGGCACAGATACGCAGTATTTT; CDR3 protein: CASSLGIGGGTDTQYF
J gene: TRBJ2-1; V gene: TRBV24-1; D gene: TRBD1; clone size: NA; CDR3 DNA: TGTGCCACCAGTGATTCAATGGGACAGGGGAAGAGTGAGCAGTTCTTC; CDR3 protein: CATSDSMGQGKSEQFF
J gene: TRBJ2-2; V gene: TRBV9; D gene: TRBD1; clone size: few; CDR3 DNA: TGTGCCAGCAGCGTTGTACAGGGGGACTTCGGGGAGCTGTTTTTT; CDR3 protein: CASSVVQGDFGELFF
J gene: TRBJ2-3; V gene: TRBV6-5; D gene: NA; clone size: NA; CDR3 DNA: TGTGCCAGCAGGGTAGGGGGCACAGATACGCAGTATTTT; CDR3 protein: CASRVGGTDTQYF
J gene: TRBJ1-1; V gene: TRBV19; D gene: NA; clone size: few; CDR3 DNA: TGTGCCAGTAGTATAGCCTCGTCAAGGGGAACTGAAGCTTTCTTT; CDR3 protein: CASSIASSRGTEAFF
J gene: TRBJ2-1; V gene: TRBV29-1; D gene: NA; clone size: NA; CDR3 DNA: TGCAGCGTTACTAGCTCCTACAATGAGCAGTTCTTC; CDR3 protein: CSVTSSYNEQFF
J gene: TRBJ2-2; V gene: TRBV5-1; D gene: NA; clone size: NA; CDR3 DNA: TGCGCCAGCAGCTTTGCGAGACAGCAGAACACCGGGGAGCTGTTTTTT; CDR3 protein: CASSFARQQNTGELFF
J gene: TRBJ2-1; V gene: TRBV29-1; D gene: TRBD1; clone size: NA; CDR3 DNA: TGCAGCGTAGCCTCGACAGGGGCCAATGAGCAGTTCTTC; CDR3 protein: CSVASTGANEQFF
J gene: TRBJ2-1; V gene: TRBV5-4; D gene: TRBD1; clone size: NA; CDR3 DNA: TGTGCCAGCACTAGGACAGGATACAATGAGCAGTTCTTC; CDR3 protein: CASTRTGYNEQFF
J gene: TRBJ2-3; V gene: TRBV5-8; D gene: TRBD2; clone size: few; CDR3 DNA: TGTGCCAGCAGCTCCCCCCCTAGCGGGGGAGATACGCAGTATTTT; CDR3 protein: CASSSPPSGGDTQYF
J gene: TRBJ1-3; V gene: TRBV12-5; D gene: NA; clone size: NA; CDR3 DNA: TGTGCTAGTGGTTTGCCCCCAGGGAACTCTGGAAACACCATATATTTT; CDR3 protein: CASGLPPGNSGNTIYF
J gene: TRBJ2-7; V gene: TRBV6-6; D gene: TRBD1; clone size: NA; CDR3 DNA: TGTGCCAGCAGACCCTCGGGACAGGACTACGAGCAGTACTTC; CDR3 protein: CASRPSGQDYEQYF
J gene: TRBJ2-1; V gene: TRBV6-2/TRBV6-3; D gene: TRBD1; clone size: NA; CDR3 DNA: TGTGCCAGCAGTTCTCGACAGGGGAACTCCTACAATGAGCAGTTCTTC; CDR3 protein: CASSSRQGNSYNEQFF
J gene: TRBJ2-7; V gene: TRBV19; D gene: TRBD1; clone size: NA; CDR3 DNA: TGTGCCAGTGCCCAGGGGACAGGGGTTTCCGAGCAGTACTTC; CDR3 protein: CASAQGTGVSEQYF
J gene: TRBJ1-4; V gene: TRBV28; D gene: TRBD1; clone size: NA; CDR3 DNA: TGTGCCAGCGAGCTCAGTCAGGGGGCGGATGAGGAAAAACTGTTTTTT; CDR3 protein: CASELSQGADEEKLFF
J gene: TRBJ1-2; V gene: TRBV19; D gene: NA; clone size: NA; CDR3 DNA: TGTGCCAGTAGTAAAGGCGAGGGAGCTAACTATGGCTACACCTTC; CDR3 protein: CASSKGEGANYGYTF
J gene: TRBJ2-7; V gene: TRBV11-3; D gene: NA; clone size: many; CDR3 DNA: TGTGCCAGCAGCTTCACAGGTGGCGAGCAGTACTTC; CDR3 protein: CASSFTGGEQYF
J gene: TRBJ2-7; V gene: TRBV5-4; D gene: NA; clone size: NA; CDR3 DNA: TGTGCCAGCAGTCAAAACCGGGGGGCGCCTCGCGAGCAGTACTTC; CDR3 protein: CASSQNRGAPREQYF
J gene: TRBJ2-5; V gene: TRBV6-6; D gene: NA; clone size: NA; CDR3 DNA: TGTGCCAGCAGTTCCGGCGGGATGGGTCAAGAGACCCAGTACTTC; CDR3 protein: CASSSGGMGQETQYF
J gene: TRBJ1-2; V gene: TRBV7-9; D gene: NA; clone size: many; CDR3 DNA: TGTGCCAGCAGCTTTACGGCTAACTATGGCTACACCTTC; CDR3 protein: CASSFTANYGYTF
J gene: TRBJ1-6; V gene: TRBV9; D gene: TRBD1; clone size: NA; CDR3 DNA: TGTGCCAGCAGCCGACAGGGCTCCTATAATTCACCCCTCCACTTT; CDR3 protein: CASSRQGSYNSPLHF